These 8 T cell receptor beta chains share one sample of origin, sequenced in a study of T-cell memory formation after mild COVID-19. MiXCR, run by TCRdb on the 5' RACE reads, gives a single entry per CDR3 protein. The repertoire holds approximately 260,000 distinct CDR3 sequences, with roughly 18% as singletons. The source material was PBMCs or a T cell subset sorted from them (not recorded which). Receptors originate from a young man who had mild COVID-19 (a few samples of this study predate the infection). Cell type and time point are not known.

This clonotype has more than one count but fewer than ten. The CDR3 loop is CASSQGPGVVTEAFF. The DNA of the CDR3 is TGTGCCAGCAGCCAAGGCCCGGGGGTTGTCACTGAAGCTTTCTTT. The gene calls are TRBV14 and TRBJ1-1, with a tentative D call TRBD1 (5 bases). This CDR3 is 15 amino acids long. V was trimmed by 1 base and J by 4 bases, leaving 13 bases between them. CDR1 and CDR2 (germline): SGHDN, FVKESK.

This clonotype has only a few counts. The V gene is TRBV6-1, the J gene TRBJ2-5; a possible D gene is TRBD2 (7 bases). Per the germline V gene, CDR1 is MNHNS and CDR2 is SASEGT. There are 14 residues in the CDR3. V was trimmed by 8 bases and J by 5 bases, leaving 18 bases between them. The CDR3 coding sequence is TGTGCCAGCTTTTTAGGGGGGGGAGGGGAGACCCAGTACTTC. Translating it yields CASFLGGGGETQYF.

This sequence joins TRBV5-1 and TRBJ2-7, with D perhaps matching TRBD2 (6 bases). Germline V CDR1 and CDR2: SGHRS, YFSETQ. The CDR3 length is 15 residues. Trimming shortened V by 0 bases and J by 2 bases, and 12 bases separated the two germline ends. The DNA for the CDR3 is TGCGCCAGCAGCTTGGAAGGGACTGCCGCCTACGAGCAGTACTTC. Translation: CASSLEGTAAYEQYF.

This clonotype turned up a few times. In DNA form, the CDR3 reads TGTGCCAGCAGTGAAGCCGAGGCTTCCGGGGAGCTGTTTTTT. This sequence encodes CASSEAEASGELFF. This sequence joins TRBV2 and TRBJ2-2; no firm D call. Germline V CDR1 and CDR2: SNHLY, FYNNEI. The V end lost 0 bases, the J end lost 6 bases, and 8 bases lay between the germline ends. CDR3 length: 14 amino acids.

The chain carries TRBV3-2 and TRBJ2-7; the tabulated D call, TRBD1, remains unverified against the DNA. TRBV3-2 is shown as a pseudogene. The CDR3 length is 14 residues. CDR3 coding DNA: TGTGCCAGCAAAGACAGGGGGCTTGACTACGAGCAGTACGTC. Amino acids: CASKDRGLDYEQYV.

About this clonotype: A single base separates this from a much larger clone, so it may be a read error. The gene calls are TRBV12-3 or TRBV12-4 and TRBJ2-3; D is ambiguous. The ends were cut back, 2 bases at V and 2 bases at J, with 2 bases in the middle. CDR3 length: 12 residues. This CDR3 reads CASSLHTDTQYF. DNA for the CDR3: TGTGCCAGCAGTTTACACACAGATACGCAGTATTTT.

This chain joins TRBV7-9 and TRBJ2-7, with 10 nucleotides matching TRBD1. In germline, CDR1 is SEHNR, CDR2 FQNEAQ (reference sequence). With V trimmed by 2 bases and J by 4 bases, 2 bases remained unmatched. There are 14 residues in the CDR3. The DNA of the CDR3 is TGTGCCAGCAGCTTACCGGGACAGGGGTACGAGCAGTACTTC. Its protein product is CASSLPGQGYEQYF.

The chain has TRBV20-1 and TRBJ1-5; TRBD1 matches 10 bases. Trimming cost V 6 bases and J 5 bases; bases outside gene matches: 4. CDR1 and CDR2 from the germline V gene are DFQATT and SNEGSKA (reference sequence). CDR3 length: 13 residues. The CDR3 loop is CSARQGAYQPQHF. The CDR3 DNA reads TGCAGTGCCAGACAGGGGGCGTATCAGCCCCAGCATTTT.